Below, 29 T cell receptor beta chains from the same sample are listed, as sequenced in a study of blood T cells in healthy people across ages. A second PCR of 7 to 11 cycles used a sample-barcoded 5' primer and a J-beta primer mix. TCRdb re-derived calls from the 5' RACE reads in MiXCR, one entry per CDR3 protein. The repertoire holds hundreds of thousands of distinct CDR3 sequences, with roughly half as singletons. The sample was blood. Receptors originate from a woman older than 75 in good health.

V and J are TRBV29-1 and TRBJ2-1; 7 bases fit TRBD1. CDR1 is SQVTM and CDR2 is ANQGSEA in the germline V gene. This CDR3 has 12 amino acids. This chain's CDR3 is CSDREGYNEQFF. Here the CDR3 DNA reads TGCAGTGACAGGGAAGGGTACAATGAGCAGTTCTTC.

V is TRBV7-6 and J is TRBJ2-2; D ambiguous. V was pared by 5 bases and J by 4 bases, with 17 bases between. The CDR3 runs 16 residues. CDR1 is SGHVS and CDR2 is FNYEAQ in the germline V gene. Here the CDR3 DNA reads TGTGCCAGCAGCCCCCGCTTGGGCTCGAGCACCGGGGAGCTGTTTTTT. This codes for CASSPRLGSSTGELFF.

The CDR3 nucleotides read TGTGCCAGCAGCCAAGTAGGGTGGATCACTGAAGCTTTCTTT. Its translation: CASSQVGWITEAFF. The V gene is TRBV14, the J gene TRBJ1-1; D gene ambiguous. CDR1 and CDR2 from the germline V gene are SGHDN and FVKESK. V gave up 1 base and J gave up 4 bases, with 10 bases separating them. The CDR3 runs 14 residues.

CDR3 protein: CASSHNLWVYGYTF. CDR3 bases: TGCGCCAGCAGCCATAACTTGTGGGTCTATGGCTACACCTTC. The chain carries TRBV4-1 and TRBJ1-2; D remains ambiguous. Trimming took off 3 bases at V and 4 bases at J, with 12 bases between the two ends. Per the germline V gene, CDR1 is MGHRA and CDR2 is YSYEKL. The CDR3 contains 14 residues.

As for this clonotype: This may be a read error, as it is one base from a much larger clone. CDR3 DNA sequence: TGTGCCAGCAGCCCCCTGGGTAGCATAGGCAATGAGCAGTTCTTC. Its protein is CASSPLGSIGNEQFF. The gene calls are TRBV12-3 or TRBV12-4 and TRBJ2-1; no clear D. CDR3 size: 15 residues. Trimming cost V 6 bases and J 6 bases, with 18 bases left between them.

In its sample, this clonotype was seen a few times. This clone may be a read error of a much larger clone one base away. The V gene is TRBV20-1, the J gene TRBJ2-7; 11 bases map to TRBD2. This CDR3 region has 14 residues. V lost 5 bases and J lost 5; bases outside the gene matches: 8. Germline CDR1 DFQATT, CDR2 SNEGSKA (reference sequence). This chain's CDR3 is CSAPLSGRGNEQYF. The CDR3 bases are TGCAGTGCTCCGCTTAGCGGGAGGGGCAACGAGCAGTACTTC.

In this sample, this clonotype turned up many times. This chain connects TRBV24-1 to TRBJ2-5, with TRBD2 identical over 10 bases. V was pared by 1 base and J by 2 bases, with 6 bases of the junction left unmatched. Germline lookup yields CDR1 KGHDR and CDR2 SFDVKD. The CDR3 sequence is 17 residues long. The CDR3: CATSDFPQLAGQETQYF. In nucleotides, the CDR3 is TGTGCCACCAGTGATTTTCCCCAACTAGCGGGGCAAGAGACCCAGTACTTC.

Regarding this clonotype: This may arise from a read error, as a much more abundant clone is one base away. The rearrangement links TRBV4-1 to TRBJ2-1, with D maybe TRBD1 (5 bases). The DNA end lines up better with TRBJ2-7; the J call may be wrong. This CDR3 spans 15 amino acids. Per germline, CDR1 MGHRA and CDR2 YSYEKL. CDR3 residues: CASSLSGRAYNEQYF. CDR3 nucleotide sequence: TGCGCCAGCAGCCTTTCAGGCAGGGCCTACAATGAGCAGTACTTC.

The rearrangement links TRBV29-1 to TRBJ2-1, with D possibly being TRBD1 (6 bases). V was cut by 1 base and J by 0 bases, with 13 bases left in between. CDR1 and CDR2 (germline): SQVTM, ANQGSEA. CDR3 length: 16 residues. The DNA of the CDR3 is TGCAGCGTTGAAGCGACAGGCAGGGGCTCCTACAATGAGCAGTTCTTC. Translating it yields CSVEATGRGSYNEQFF.

The chain is built from TRBV29-1 and TRBJ2-2; 8 nucleotides match TRBD1. There are 14 residues in the CDR3. Germline CDR1 is SQVTM and CDR2 is ANQGSEA. V lost 7 bases, J lost 0 bases, and 4 bases stayed unmatched. The CDR3 region is CSARQGTNTGELFF. CDR3 coding DNA: TGCAGCGCCAGACAGGGGACGAACACCGGGGAGCTGTTTTTT.

V and J are TRBV12-3 or TRBV12-4 and TRBJ2-5; 9 nucleotides align to TRBD1. There are 20 residues in the CDR3. Trimming took 0 bases from V and 5 from J; bases not matched to a gene: 19. The CDR3 DNA sequence: TGTGCCAGCAGTTTAGCGCGCGGCGGTCGTGGGACAGGGTATAAGGAGACCCAGTACTTC. Protein sequence: CASSLARGGRGTGYKETQYF.

The chain employs TRBV5-1 and TRBJ2-3; 7 nucleotides align to TRBD2. This CDR3 comprises 16 residues. Trimming at V came to 1 base and at J to 1 base, leaving 6 bases not matched to a gene. CDR1 SGHRS and CDR2 YFSETQ come from the germline V gene. CDR3: CASSLTGGSGTDTQYF. In DNA form, the CDR3 reads TGCGCCAGCAGCTTGACTGGCGGGAGTGGCACAGATACGCAGTATTTT.

This clonotype was seen at least ten times. The chain carries TRBV28 and TRBJ1-2, with D hard to call. V was clipped by 1 base and J by 4 bases, with 1 base between them. This CDR3 region has 11 residues. Germline CDR1 reads MDHEN; CDR2 reads SYDVKM. In DNA, the CDR3 is TGTGCCAGCAGTTTATCCTATGGCTACACCTTC. It is translated as CASSLSYGYTF.

This clonotype was picked up many times. This CDR3 is CASSPKTGGRTDTQYF. CDR3 DNA sequence: TGCGCCAGCAGCCCCAAAACGGGAGGGCGGACAGATACGCAGTATTTT. The V and J genes are TRBV4-1 and TRBJ2-3; 8 nucleotides align to TRBD2. This CDR3 has 16 residues. Looked up from germline, CDR1 is MGHRA and CDR2 is YSYEKL. The V and J ends lost 4 bases and 3 bases, in that order; junction bases with no gene match: 9.

The chain couples TRBV7-9 to TRBJ2-1, with D perhaps matching TRBD2 (6 bases). Germline V gives CDR1 SEHNR, CDR2 FQNEAQ (reference sequence). The CDR3 is made up of 16 amino acids. The V end was cut by 2 bases, the J end by 10 bases, with 21 bases between. The CDR3 DNA reads as TGTGCCAGCAGCTTAACCGGTAGCGGCCGGGTTTGGGAGCAGTTCTTC. This translates into CASSLTGSGRVWEQFF.

This clonotype was picked up many times. The rearrangement uses TRBV7-9 and TRBJ2-1; TRBD2 agrees at 10 bases. The CDR3 spans 15 residues. Germline loops: CDR1 SEHNR, CDR2 FQNEAQ (reference sequence). The J segment lost 7 bases and the V segment lost 6 bases, leaving 9 bases of the junction unmatched. CDR3 region: CASSWRGTSENEQFF. Written as DNA, the CDR3 is TGTGCCAGCAGTTGGAGGGGGACTAGCGAGAATGAGCAGTTCTTC.

At least ten counts were recorded for this clonotype. The chain joins TRBV18 to TRBJ2-5; D is ambiguous. The germline gives CDR1 KGHSH, CDR2 LQKENI. The CDR3 extends over 14 amino acids. Trimming pared 1 base from V and 2 bases from J, leaving 8 bases between. Here the CDR3 reads CASSPQREQETQYF. The DNA of the CDR3 is TGTGCCAGCTCACCACAAAGGGAACAAGAGACCCAGTACTTC.

In this sample, this clonotype turned up once. One end of the junction is discordant with germline, which a read error may explain. V is TRBV6-6 and J is TRBJ2-5, with D tentatively TRBD2 (5 bases). CDR1 and CDR2 from the germline V gene are MNHNY and SVGAGI (reference sequence). This CDR3 has 16 amino acids. Written as DNA, the CDR3 is TGTGTCAGCGGTCGACCGGTTGGGATGGGCCAAGAGACCCGGTACTTC. Amino acid sequence: CVSGRPVGMGQETRYF.

This clonotype was counted many times. The rearrangement uses TRBV11-1 and TRBJ2-1, with 12 bases that match TRBD2. After removal of 2 bases from V and 7 bases from J, the junction contained 6 bases not matched to a gene. CDR1 and CDR2 (germline): SGHAT, FQDESV (reference sequence). The CDR3 runs 16 residues. CDR3 in DNA: TGTGCCAGCAGCTTACCCGGACTAGCGGGGTGGAATGAGCAGTTCTTC. Translation: CASSLPGLAGWNEQFF.

This chain joins TRBV4-2 and TRBJ2-1; the match to TRBD2 covers 13 bases. Germline CDR1 is LGHNA and CDR2 is YNFKEQ. The V and J ends lost 1 base and 3 bases, in that order; junction bases with no gene match: 3. There are 17 residues in the CDR3. CDR3 loop: CASSQVRTSGGYNEQFF. CDR3 coding DNA: TGTGCCAGCAGCCAAGTTCGGACTAGCGGGGGCTACAATGAGCAGTTCTTC.

V gene TRBV5-6 combines with J gene TRBJ2-1; D is uncertain. The CDR3 runs 16 residues. The germline V gene encodes CDR1 SGHDT and CDR2 YYEEEE. Trimming shortened V by 2 bases and J by 0 bases, and 12 bases separated the two germline ends. CDR3 coding DNA: TGTGCCAGCAGCTTAGTTGGCCCGACCTCCTACAATGAGCAGTTCTTC. Amino acids: CASSLVGPTSYNEQFF.

The rearrangement joins TRBV7-9 to TRBJ1-2; D is unresolved. V was cut by 5 bases and J by 4 bases, with 14 bases left in between. The CDR3 runs 14 residues. Germline V gene sequence: CDR1 SEHNR, CDR2 FQNEAQ (reference sequence). The CDR3 here is CASSRLDLSYGYTF. The CDR3 DNA reads TGTGCCAGCAGCCGCCTCGATCTCTCCTATGGCTACACCTTC. Combining the CDR3 with reference TRBV7-9 and TRBJ1-2 gives the whole variable domain DTGVSQNPRHKITKRGQNVTFRCDPISEHNRLYWYRQTLGQGPEFLTYFQNEAQLEKSRLLSDRFSAERPKGSFSTLEIQRTEQGDSAMYLCASSRLDLSYGYTFGSGTRLTVV.

This clonotype has a handful of counts. The genes are TRBV13 and TRBJ2-2, with 10 bases lining up with TRBD2. V trimming: 2 bases; J trimming: 6 bases; junction bases outside the gene matches: 3. The CDR3 sequence is 15 residues long. Germline CDR1 and CDR2: PRHDT and FYEKMQ (reference sequence). The chain's CDR3 is CASSLRGTSAGELFF. DNA for the CDR3: TGTGCCAGCAGCTTACGAGGGACTAGCGCCGGGGAGCTGTTTTTT.

The chain recombines TRBV20-1 with TRBJ1-2; D is ambiguous. From germline, CDR1 is DFQATT and CDR2 SNEGSKA (reference sequence). The CDR3 loop spans 13 amino acids. The ends were cut back, 0 bases at V and 5 bases at J, with 10 bases in the middle. The CDR3 sequence: CSAREGSPYGYTF. CDR3 sequence (DNA): TGCAGTGCTAGAGAGGGCAGTCCTTATGGCTACACCTTC.

This clonotype was picked up a small number of times. A read error may be the cause here, since a much bigger clone is one base away. The genes are TRBV10-3 and TRBJ2-1; the D is unclear. The better agreement between TRBJ2-7 and the DNA end casts doubt on the J call. CDR1 ENHRY and CDR2 SYGVKD come from the germline V gene. The CDR3 is 14 amino acids. The CDR3 sequence is CATLDEVSYNEQYF. The CDR3 bases are TGTGCCACCCTGGACGAGGTCTCCTACAATGAGCAGTACTTC.

A single count supports this clonotype. V gene TRBV4-2 combines with J gene TRBJ2-1; TRBD1 agrees at 7 bases. V was pared by 4 bases and J by 9 bases, with 6 bases of the junction left unmatched. CDR1 and CDR2 from the germline V gene are LGHNA and YNFKEQ. There are 13 residues in the CDR3. The DNA of the CDR3 is TGTGCCAGCAGCCTTCGACAGGGTCCTGAGCAGTTCTTC. Residues: CASSLRQGPEQFF.

Worth noting for this clonotype: This may be a read error: a much more frequent sequence differs by one nucleotide. The chain carries TRBV3-1 and TRBJ2-1, with 9 positions matching TRBD2. The germline V gene has CDR1 LGHDT and CDR2 YNNKEL (reference sequence). There are 15 residues in the CDR3. V dropped 7 bases and J dropped 1; count of bases not matched to a gene: 5. CDR3 sequence: CASNPSGGSYNEQFF. CDR3 DNA sequence: TGTGCCAGCAACCCCAGCGGGGGGTCCTACAATGAGCAGTTCTTC.

V and J are TRBV6-6 and TRBJ2-5; D is unclear. The J call is in doubt because the DNA end fits TRBJ2-7 better. The CDR3 loop spans 13 amino acids. Germline CDR1 MNHNY, CDR2 SVGAGI (reference sequence). The CDR3 loop reads CASSGSIIDEQYF. DNA of the CDR3: TGTGCCAGCAGTGGCTCGATCATTGACGAGCAGTACTTC.

The chain links TRBV4-3 to TRBJ2-6, with 7 bases lining up with TRBD1. The germline CDR1 and CDR2 sequences are LGHNA and YSLEER. Trimming removed 3 bases from V and 0 bases from J; junction bases left unmatched: 8. The CDR3 spans 18 residues. CDR3 DNA: TGCGCCAGCAGCCACGGACAGGTTAAGAACTCTGGGGCCAACGTCCTGACTTTC. Encoded protein: CASSHGQVKNSGANVLTF.